This T cell receptor (beta chain) emerged from a study of cytomegalovirus exposure and HLA in healthy donors. For the study at large: The 90 to 150 validation repertoires and the approximately 700 first-cohort repertoires shared a platform, a later analysis reported.

Per the germline V gene, CDR1 is MGHRA and CDR2 is YSYEKL. The CDR3 runs to 17 residues. V dropped 4 bases and J dropped 2; count of bases not matched to a gene: 11. Using immunoSEQ multiplex PCR, the repertoire was profiled, and TCRdb retains in-frame clones only, with some absent. The repertoire holds about 44,000 clones, with 93% as singletons. This clone was seen once. V and J are TRBV4-1 and TRBJ2-1; TRBD2 matches at 7 bases. The sequence came from a woman aged 18-29 years in good health and CMV-seronegative. The material sequenced was PBMCs. The CDR3 nucleotides are TGCGCCAGCAGCCCGTTATCCAGCGGGGCTACCTACAATGAGCAGTTCTTC. Protein: CASSPLSSGATYNEQFF.